The rows below give T cell receptor beta chains drawn from one sample of a study of cytomegalovirus exposure and HLA in healthy donors. Here immunoSEQ multiplex PCR was the method, and the copy in TCRdb shows in-frame clones only, minus some. The sample contains roughly 120,000 clones, approximately 91% of which appear only once. Sample: PBMCs. The receptors were gathered from a woman aged 18 to 35 in good health and CMV-seronegative. The CDR3 runs from the conserved cysteine through the conserved F or W. A D gene is named only where the DNA matches it firmly. Clone size appears in some rows only: once, few, many, or a class for an expanded clone.

>TRBD1|TRBV5-1|TRBJ2-7|.
CASSLSGTAYEQYF
TGCGCCAGCAGCTTGAGTGGGACAGCCTACGAGCAGTACTTC
>TRBD1|TRBV7-9|TRBJ1-3|.
CASSSWLGQGGNTIYF
TGTGCCAGCAGCTCCTGGCTGGGACAGGGAGGAAACACCATATATTTT
>TRBD1|TRBV2|TRBJ1-2|.
CASSENRGSYGYTF
TGTGCCAGCAGTGAGAACAGGGGTAGCTATGGCTACACCTTC
>.|TRBV5-6|TRBJ2-1|.
CASSLVLNEQFF
TGTGCCAGCAGCTTAGTACTCAATGAGCAGTTCTTC
>.|TRBV14|TRBJ2-1|once
CASSQDFSPPGGQFF
TGTGCCAGCAGCCAAGATTTCTCCCCTCCCGGTGGGCAGTTCTTC
>TRBD1|TRBV5-8|TRBJ1-4|.
CASSDRYPDRAGKLFF
TGTGCCAGCAGCGACCGGTACCCGGACAGGGCGGGAAAACTGTTTTTT
>TRBD2|TRBV11-2|TRBJ2-7|.
CASSPGAGGDYEQYF
TGTGCCAGCAGCCCCGGGGCCGGGGGGGACTACGAGCAGTACTTC
>.|TRBV5-6|TRBJ1-3|.
CASSPGGPGNTIYF
TGTGCCAGCAGCCCCGGGGGGCCGGGAAACACCATATATTTT
>.|TRBV25-1|TRBJ2-2|few
CASSGNTDTGELFF
TGTGCCAGCAGTGGAAACACAGACACCGGGGAGCTGTTTTTT
>.|TRBV28|TRBJ1-1|.
CASSPARVRAFF
TGTGCCAGCAGTCCCGCCAGGGTACGGGCTTTCTTT
>TRBD2|TRBV7-3|TRBJ2-1|.
CASSHMVLLAGSNEQFF
TGTGCCAGCAGCCACATGGTTTTGCTAGCGGGGAGCAATGAGCAGTTCTTC
>TRBD1|TRBV7-6|TRBJ1-1|.
CASSLDLGQGREAFF
TGTGCCAGCAGCTTAGATTTGGGACAGGGGCGAGAAGCTTTCTTT
>TRBD2|TRBV7-3|TRBJ2-1|.
CASSDLGGAYNEQFF
TGTGCCAGCAGCGATCTCGGGGGGGCCTACAATGAGCAGTTCTTC
>TRBD2|TRBV5-1|TRBJ2-3|.
CASSLVPPSGSRSSAQYF
TGCGCCAGCAGCTTGGTCCCTCCTAGCGGGAGTCGGTCCAGCGCGCAGTATTTT
>.|TRBV30|TRBJ1-1|few
CALYGGAAEAFF
TGTGCCTTGTATGGTGGGGCTGCTGAAGCTTTCTTT
>.|TRBV7-2|TRBJ2-7|few
CASSFTDSRSYEQYF
TGTGCCAGCAGCTTTACGGACAGTCGCTCCTACGAGCAGTACTTC
>TRBD2|TRBV28|TRBJ2-2|.
CASSLAGLAGTNTGELFF
TGTGCCAGCAGTTTGGCCGGACTAGCGGGGACAAACACCGGGGAGCTGTTTTTT
>TRBD1|TRBV11-1|TRBJ2-7|.
CASSLGTDRGLIYEQYF
TGTGCCAGCAGCTTAGGGACGGACAGGGGGCTAATCTACGAGCAGTACTTC
>.|TRBV27|TRBJ1-2|.
CASSTQRQIGYTF
TGTGCCAGCAGTACCCAACGACAGATAGGCTACACCTTC
>.|TRBV6-5|TRBJ2-3|.
CASSMTGPGDTQYF
TGTGCCAGCAGCATGACAGGCCCGGGCGATACGCAGTATTTT
>TRBD2|TRBV5-1|TRBJ2-3|.
CASSVLGLAGGTDTQYF
TGCGCCAGCAGCGTATTAGGACTAGCGGGTGGCACAGATACGCAGTATTTT
>.|TRBV29-1|TRBJ2-6|few
CSAAVGKGANVLTF
TGCAGCGCCGCTGTGGGCAAGGGGGCCAACGTCCTGACTTTC
>.|TRBV2|TRBJ1-1|.
CASTSRRDEAFF
TGTGCCAGCACCTCCAGGAGGGACGAAGCTTTCTTT
>.|TRBV7-2|TRBJ2-3|.
CASSLPPTDTQYF
TGTGCCAGCAGCCTTCCCCCCACAGATACGCAGTATTTT
>.|TRBV25-1|TRBJ1-5|.
CASSAGNNQPQHF
TGTGCCAGCAGTGCCGGGAATAATCAGCCCCAGCATTTT
>.|TRBV27|TRBJ2-1|.
CASSLSFSVEQFF
TGTGCCAGCAGTTTATCTTTTAGCGTTGAGCAGTTCTTC
>.|TRBV15|TRBJ2-2|.
CATSRGGEPGELFF
TGTGCCACCAGCAGAGGGGGGGAGCCCGGGGAGCTGTTTTTT
>TRBD1|TRBV18|TRBJ2-7|.
CASSPSRDRAEHDIYEQYF
TGTGCCAGCTCACCGTCAAGGGACAGGGCGGAACACGACATCTACGAGCAGTACTTC
>TRBD1|TRBV28|TRBJ1-6|.
CASSIGDRGSSPLHF
TGTGCCAGCAGTATTGGGGACAGGGGCTCCTCACCCCTCCACTTT
>TRBD1|TRBV7-9|TRBJ1-1|.
CASSFQGGPTEAFF
TGTGCCAGCAGCTTCCAGGGGGGCCCCACTGAAGCTTTCTTT
>.|TRBV6-1|TRBJ1-2|.
CASSEALGGGVDGYTF
TGTGCCAGCAGTGAAGCGCTGGGGGGAGGGGTTGATGGCTACACCTTC
>.|TRBV28|TRBJ2-7|.
CASSLVGGVQYF
TGTGCCAGCAGTTTAGTCGGCGGGGTGCAGTACTTC
>.|TRBV28|TRBJ1-3|.
CASTGSPSGNTIYF
TGTGCCAGTACAGGGAGTCCCTCTGGAAACACCATATATTTT
>TRBD1|TRBV7-9|TRBJ2-7|.
CASSFTGGPHSYEQYF
TGTGCCAGCAGCTTTACAGGGGGGCCCCACTCCTACGAGCAGTACTTC
>.|TRBV6-5|TRBJ1-5|once
CASSYSRDQPQHF
TGTGCCAGCAGTTACTCCCGGGATCAGCCCCAGCATTTT
>.|TRBV28|TRBJ1-4|.
CASRSVSTNEKLFF
TGTGCCAGCAGGAGTGTGTCAACTAATGAAAAACTGTTTTTT
>TRBD1|TRBV9|TRBJ2-5|.
CASSAGQGFETQYF
TGTGCCAGCAGCGCGGGACAGGGCTTCGAGACCCAGTACTTC
>.|TRBV10-3|TRBJ2-1|.
CASTRDAGFSRDSHNEQFF
TGTGCCAGTACGCGTGACGCGGGATTTAGCCGGGACAGCCACAATGAGCAGTTCTTC
>TRBD1|TRBV5-8|TRBJ2-1|.
CASRRPGQGMGEQFF
TGTGCCAGCAGGAGACCGGGACAGGGGATGGGGGAGCAGTTCTTC
>TRBD1|TRBV4-1|TRBJ1-1|few
CASKGGTGNTEAFF
TGCGCCAGCAAAGGGGGCACCGGGAACACTGAAGCTTTCTTT
>.|TRBV4-3|TRBJ1-2|.
CASSQGQGRGYYGYTF
TGCGCCAGCAGCCAAGGCCAGGGCAGGGGTTACTATGGCTACACCTTC
>TRBD1|TRBV5-8|TRBJ1-1|.
CASSWRDSMNTEAFF
TGTGCCAGCAGCTGGAGGGACAGCATGAACACTGAAGCTTTCTTT
>TRBD1|TRBV6-1|TRBJ2-7|.
CASSEFVTGGYEQYF
TGTGCCAGCAGTGAATTCGTGACAGGGGGATACGAGCAGTACTTC
>.|TRBV4-3|TRBJ1-2|.
CASSQGVGLNYGYTF
TGCGCCAGCAGCCAAGGTGTGGGACTTAACTATGGCTACACCTTC
>TRBD1|TRBV6-5|TRBJ2-1|.
CASRRTGTGHNEQFF
TGTGCCAGCAGGAGGACCGGGACAGGGCACAATGAGCAGTTCTTC
>TRBD1|TRBV6-5|TRBJ1-1|once
CASSRDRVNTEAFF
TGTGCCAGCAGTAGGGACAGGGTGAACACTGAAGCTTTCTTT
>.|TRBV5-6|TRBJ2-7|.
CASSLGGNTYEQYF
TGTGCCAGCAGCTTGGGAGGGAACACCTACGAGCAGTACTTC
>.|TRBV4-1|TRBJ1-1|.
CASSQDKGWTAQNTEAFF
TGCGCCAGCAGCCAAGACAAAGGCTGGACAGCCCAGAACACTGAAGCTTTCTTT